This record covers a single T cell receptor (beta chain). What it binds is unknown. This sample stems from a study of T cell responses to AZD1222 COVID-19 vaccine. Study-level background: Analyses pooled second doses at about 4 or about 12 weeks. Study conclusions and caveats: Spike-specific TCR breadth rose after two AZD1222 doses, and depth rose as well. Vaccine-related CD4 TCRs covered spike, predominating at 160-218 and 743-854. Females made up more of the donors, who were largely white British, and clonal diversity may have come out too low.

Profiled with immunoSEQ multiplex PCR; TCRdb holds only in-frame clones, not every one. The data contain around 170,000 clones, more than 75% of them singletons. V was clipped by 3 bases and J by 4 bases; unmatched bases: 4. CDR1 is SQVTM and CDR2 is ANQGSEA in the germline V gene. The CDR3 contains 14 residues. The chain is built from TRBV29-1 and TRBJ2-2; the match to TRBD2 covers 8 bases. The receptor's source is an adult in good health. The material was peripheral blood, obtained on day 0 of AZD1222 vaccination. As DNA, the CDR3 is TGCAGCGTTGATATCAGCGGGGGCACCGGGGAGCTGTTTTTT. Protein: CSVDISGGTGELFF.